This is a list of T cell receptor beta chains from one sample in a study of T-cell memory formation after mild COVID-19. MiXCR was run by TCRdb on the 5' RACE reads, yielding one entry per CDR3 protein. Of 400,000 to 500,000 distinct CDR3 sequences in the sample, 24% were seen once. The sample taken for sequencing was PBMCs or a T cell subset sorted from them (not recorded which). These receptors were obtained from an adult woman who had mild COVID-19 (a few samples of this study predate the infection). Cell type and time point are not known. CDR3s include the opening cysteine and the closing phenylalanine or tryptophan. The order of the fields is V gene, clone size, D gene, J gene, CDR3 protein, CDR3 DNA. A D gene is named only where the DNA matches it firmly. The size field is filled for only some rows; it gives once, few, many or a size class.

TRBV9,-,-,TRBJ1-4,CASSVWGEANEKLFF,TGTGCCAGCAGCGTATGGGGGGAGGCTAATGAAAAACTGTTTTTT
TRBV29-1,-,-,TRBJ2-3,CSVGLPRRPDTQYF,TGCAGCGTTGGTCTCCCACGGAGACCTGATACGCAGTATTTT
TRBV4-3,few,-,TRBJ2-1,CASSHTNNEQFF,TGCGCCAGCAGCCACACAAACAATGAGCAGTTCTTC
TRBV9,-,TRBD1,TRBJ2-1,CASSVRLGQGASEQFF,TGTGCCAGCAGCGTCCGACTAGGACAGGGGGCATCTGAGCAGTTCTTC
TRBV6-5,few,-,TRBJ2-7,CASSIGDTLGPDEQYF,TGTGCCAGCAGCATAGGGGACACATTGGGTCCGGACGAGCAGTACTTC
TRBV7-9,few,-,TRBJ2-3,CASSLTLIDTQYF,TGTGCCAGCAGCTTGACTCTCATAGATACGCAGTATTTT
TRBV4-1,few,-,TRBJ1-3,CASSQDLTVSGNTIYF,TGCGCCAGCAGCCAAGATCTAACGGTCTCTGGAAACACCATATATTTT
TRBV6-2/TRBV6-3,-,-,TRBJ1-1,CASSAQANTEAFF,TGTGCCAGCAGTGCACAGGCAAACACTGAAGCTTTCTTT
TRBV12-3/TRBV12-4,few,-,TRBJ1-5,CASSLYVSPGEPQHF,TGTGCCAGCAGTTTATACGTATCTCCTGGGGAGCCCCAGCATTTT
TRBV11-3,few,-,TRBJ1-2,CASSLERGGGNYGYTF,TGTGCCAGCAGCTTAGAACGAGGGGGAGGAAACTATGGCTACACCTTC
TRBV9,-,-,TRBJ2-1,CASSVDTATYNEQFF,TGTGCCAGCAGCGTAGACACGGCGACCTACAATGAGCAGTTCTTC
TRBV20-1,few,-,TRBJ2-2,CSASPFGGIGELFF,TGCAGTGCTAGCCCCTTCGGTGGGATCGGGGAGCTGTTTTTT
TRBV10-3,few,-,TRBJ1-2,CAISGDRGYGYTF,TGTGCCATCAGCGGGGACCGTGGATATGGCTACACCTTC
TRBV9,many,-,TRBJ2-5,CASSVGFQETQYF,TGTGCCAGCAGCGTAGGGTTCCAAGAGACCCAGTACTTC
TRBV5-1,-,-,TRBJ1-3,CASSQSGEGNTIYF,TGCGCCAGCAGCCAGTCGGGAGAAGGAAACACCATATATTTT
TRBV5-1,few,-,TRBJ1-5,CASREAGSDSNQPQHF,TGCGCCAGCAGGGAGGCAGGGTCGGATAGCAATCAGCCCCAGCATTTT
TRBV18,-,-,TRBJ1-1,CASSPPGGVNTEAFF,TGTGCCAGCTCACCACCCGGGGGGGTGAACACTGAAGCTTTCTTT
TRBV24-1,few,-,TRBJ2-1,CATSDFPEVYEQFF,TGTGCCACCAGTGATTTTCCGGAGGTTTATGAGCAGTTCTTC
TRBV6-5,-,TRBD2,TRBJ2-7,CASRGTSGRAGAYEQYF,TGTGCCAGCAGAGGGACTAGCGGGAGGGCCGGGGCCTACGAGCAGTACTTC
TRBV29-1,few,-,TRBJ2-1,CSGFGGLGYNEQFF,TGCAGCGGGTTCGGGGGACTCGGCTACAATGAGCAGTTCTTC
TRBV9,few,TRBD2,TRBJ2-1,CASKLGTSGHNEQFF,TGTGCCAGCAAGTTGGGAACTAGCGGGCACAATGAGCAGTTCTTC
TRBV19,few,-,TRBJ1-5,CASSTARDQPQHF,TGTGCCAGTAGCACAGCCAGGGATCAGCCCCAGCATTTT
TRBV6-6,few,-,TRBJ1-1,CASSYVTGKGAFF,TGTGCCAGCAGTTACGTCACAGGGAAGGGAGCTTTCTTT
TRBV5-1,few,TRBD1,TRBJ2-5,CASSSKGQGLQETQYF,TGCGCCAGCAGCTCGAAAGGACAGGGACTCCAAGAGACCCAGTACTTC
TRBV20-1,-,-,TRBJ2-2,CSARDGAGAPTGELFF,TGCAGTGCTAGAGATGGGGCGGGGGCGCCCACCGGGGAGCTGTTTTTT
TRBV6-1,few,TRBD2,TRBJ2-1,CASSEGLADYNEQFF,TGTGCCAGCAGTGAGGGACTAGCGGATTACAATGAGCAGTTCTTC
TRBV5-1,few,-,TRBJ2-6,CASSLDLGARGANVLTF,TGCGCCAGCAGCTTGGATCTGGGGGCGCGGGGGGCCAACGTCCTGACTTTC
TRBV5-1,many,-,TRBJ2-1,CASSLASYNEQFF,TGTGCCAGCAGTCTAGCCTCCTACAATGAGCAGTTCTTC
TRBV12-3/TRBV12-4,many,-,TRBJ2-3,CASSLGDGDTQYF,TGTGCCAGCAGTTTAGGTGACGGGGATACGCAGTATTTT
TRBV7-9,few,-,TRBJ2-7,CASSLEGGPYEQYF,TGTGCCAGCAGCTTAGAGGGGGGGCCCTACGAGCAGTACTTC
TRBV12-3/TRBV12-4,-,-,TRBJ2-5,CASSPRLTSPERETQYF,TGTGCCAGCAGCCCTCGTCTTACTAGCCCGGAGAGAGAGACCCAGTACTTC
TRBV30,-,-,TRBJ1-1,CAWSVSVGTEAFF,TGTGCCTGGAGTGTATCGGTTGGCACTGAAGCTTTCTTT
TRBV5-1,-,-,TRBJ1-6,CASSLPQGDSPLHF,TGCGCCAGCAGCTTGCCCCAGGGTGATTCACCCCTCCACTTT
TRBV7-6,-,TRBD2,TRBJ2-7,CASSGLAGRTYEQYF,TGTGCCAGCAGTGGGCTAGCGGGTCGCACCTACGAGCAGTACTTC
TRBV5-5,few,TRBD2,TRBJ2-1,CASSLEPAILLAGGNEQFF,TGTGCCAGCAGCTTGGAGCCGGCAATTTTACTAGCGGGGGGAAATGAGCAGTTCTTC
TRBV7-6,-,TRBD2,TRBJ2-6,CASSSGLAGGSGANVLTF,TGTGCCAGCAGCTCTGGACTAGCGGGAGGCTCTGGGGCCAACGTCCTGACTTTC
TRBV27,-,TRBD2,TRBJ2-3,CASRVGLADTDTQYF,TGTGCCAGCAGGGTTGGACTAGCGGACACAGATACGCAGTATTTT